A single sample is the source of the 17 T cell receptor beta chains below, sequenced in a study of blood T cell repertoires in COVID-19. This table comes from immunoSEQ multiplex PCR, and its TCRdb copy is limited to in-frame clones, with some not included. This sample has around 150,000 clones, with 87% found just once. The sequenced material came from peripheral blood. The receptors derive from a woman aged 55 to 70 with active or convalescent COVID-19.

The chain carries TRBV29-1 and TRBJ1-5; 9 bases align to TRBD1. V shed 1 base, J shed 6 bases, and the junction held 7 bases outside the gene matches. There are 15 residues in the CDR3. Per germline, CDR1 SQVTM and CDR2 ANQGSEA. Here the CDR3 DNA reads TGCAGCGTTGAAGGGGGAGGGACAGGGAGTCAGCCCCAGCATTTT. This encodes CSVEGGGTGSQPQHF.

The chain carries TRBV2 and TRBJ1-6; the D gene is possibly TRBD1 (6 bases). This CDR3 is 16 amino acids long. V was clipped by 6 bases and J by 9 bases, with 21 bases between them. Germline V gene data show CDR1 as SNHLY and CDR2 as FYNNEI. CDR3 bases: TGTGCCAGCAGGCTAAGGGGGGGGGCGGGGAGTTCACCCCTCCACTTT. Protein product: CASRLRGGAGSSPLHF. Full variable domain (outside the CDR3, taken from reference TRBV2 and TRBJ1-6): EPEVTQTPSHQVTQMGQEVILRCVPISNHLYFYWYRQILGQKVEFLVSFYNNEISEKSEIFDDQFSVERPDGSNFTLKIRSTKLEDSAMYFCASRLRGGAGSSPLHFGNGTRLTVT.

The genes are TRBV5-6 and TRBJ1-2; 7 bases line up with TRBD1. The CDR3 extends over 13 amino acids. The germline V gene has CDR1 SGHDT and CDR2 YYEEEE. The V gene end was trimmed by 4 bases and the J gene end by 5 bases; junction bases not matched to a gene: 5. Here the CDR3 reads CASSPGQSYGYTF. DNA for the CDR3: TGTGCCAGCAGCCCGGGACAGTCGTATGGCTACACCTTC.

This clone was detected once. The chain recombines TRBV19 with TRBJ2-7; D is perhaps TRBD1 (6 bases). The V end lost 4 bases, the J end lost 3 bases, and 13 bases lay between the germline ends. Germline CDR1 is LNHDA and CDR2 is SQIVND (reference sequence). The CDR3 spans 14 residues. The CDR3 spells CASSSYRGGYEQYF. DNA for the CDR3: TGTGCCAGTAGTAGTTATCGAGGGGGCTACGAGCAGTACTTC.

The rearrangement links TRBV7-2 to TRBJ2-1; 7 bases align to TRBD1. The CDR3 covers 15 residues. V lost 1 base, J lost 0 bases, and 0 bases stayed unmatched. CDR1 and CDR2 from the germline V gene are SGHTA and FQGNSA. For the CDR3, the DNA is TGTGCCAGCAGCTTAGACAGGGGCTCCTACAATGAGCAGTTCTTC. Translation: CASSLDRGSYNEQFF.

This rearrangement joins TRBV4-3 to TRBJ2-3; 8 bases are a match to TRBD2. Germline CDR1 is LGHNA and CDR2 is YSLEER. This CDR3 spans 14 amino acids. Trimming took 3 bases from V and 3 from J; bases not matched to a gene: 2. As DNA, the CDR3 is TGCGCCAGCAGCCAGGGACTAGAAACAGATACGCAGTATTTT. This gives the protein CASSQGLETDTQYF.

The chain employs TRBV3-1 (or the pseudogene TRBV3-2) and TRBJ1-5; D gene unclear. The ends were cut back, 3 bases at V and 4 bases at J, with 7 bases in the middle. This CDR3 is 13 amino acids long. The germline gives CDR1 LGHDT, CDR2 YNNKEL (reference sequence). CDR3 DNA: TGTGCCAGCAGCCAGGGAGGTAATCAGCCCCAGCATTTT. Protein sequence: CASSQGGNQPQHF.

The CDR3 DNA is TGCGCCAGCAGCCCTGGACAGGGGGCCAACGAGCAGTACTTC. This translates into CASSPGQGANEQYF. V usage is TRBV5-1 and J usage is TRBJ2-7, with 11 positions matching TRBD1. Germline values: CDR1 SGHRS, CDR2 YFSETQ. The CDR3 is made up of 14 amino acids. After removal of 4 bases from V and 5 bases from J, the junction contained 5 bases not matched to a gene.

The V and J genes are TRBV3-1 (or the pseudogene TRBV3-2) and TRBJ2-5; 10 bases are a match to TRBD1. Unmatched junction bases numbered 14, after V lost 3 bases and J lost 7 bases. Per germline, CDR1 LGHDT and CDR2 YNNKEL (reference sequence). The CDR3 loop spans 17 amino acids. CDR3 region: CASSHFRDRGRFGTQYF. DNA of the CDR3: TGTGCCAGCAGCCACTTTAGGGACAGGGGCCGTTTCGGGACCCAGTACTTC.

J is TRBJ2-3 and V is TRBV10-3; 8 nucleotides line up with TRBD1. Germline V gene sequence: CDR1 ENHRY, CDR2 SYGVKD. The CDR3 is 16 residues long. Unmatched junction bases numbered 7, after V lost 2 bases and J lost 3 bases. The CDR3 spells CAISETAGGGTDTQYF. CDR3 coding DNA: TGTGCCATCAGTGAGACAGCAGGGGGCGGGACAGATACGCAGTATTTT.

This clone was observed a handful of times. This chain joins TRBV19 and TRBJ1-5; no reliable D call. V was trimmed by 7 bases and J by 1 base, leaving 14 bases between them. The CDR3 length is 15 residues. Germline CDR1 is LNHDA and CDR2 is SQIVND (reference sequence). The chain's CDR3 is CASKVEFQSNQPQHF. In nucleotides, the CDR3 is TGTGCCAGTAAAGTAGAGTTTCAAAGCAATCAGCCCCAGCATTTT. The whole variable domain, filled in from reference TRBV19 and TRBJ1-5, reads DGGITQSPKYLFRKEGQNVTLSCEQNLNHDAMYWYRQDPGQGLRLIYYSQIVNDFQKGDIAEGYSVSREKKESFPLTVTSAQKNPTAFYLCASKVEFQSNQPQHFGDGTRLSIL.

This clone was seen only a few times. The chain couples TRBV7-9 to TRBJ2-7; perhaps TRBD1 as D (5 bases). Looked up from germline, CDR1 is SEHNR and CDR2 is FQNEAQ (reference sequence). V dropped 1 base and J dropped 1 base, with 11 bases sitting between them. There are 15 residues in the CDR3. The CDR3: CASSLGMDISYEQYF. The CDR3 region has the DNA TGTGCCAGCAGCTTAGGGATGGACATTTCCTACGAGCAGTACTTC.

This sequence joins TRBV9 and TRBJ2-6; 8 bases match TRBD1. Germline V gives CDR1 SGDLS, CDR2 YYNGEE. With 1 base clipped from V and 2 bases from J, the junction kept 5 bases outside the gene matches. This CDR3 has 17 residues. CDR3 nucleotides: TGTGCCAGCAGCGTATGGCAGGGGGCTACTGGGGCCAACGTCCTGACTTTC. This sequence encodes CASSVWQGATGANVLTF.

The gene calls are TRBV6-5 and TRBJ2-3; 8 nucleotides agree with TRBD2. CDR3 size: 15 residues. J was trimmed by 1 base and V by 6 bases; bases with no gene match: 6. CDR1 is MNHEY, CDR2 SVGAGI, per germline. This CDR3 reads CASRASGSGTDTQYF. The CDR3 DNA follows: TGTGCCAGCAGGGCTAGCGGGTCTGGCACAGATACGCAGTATTTT.

The chain couples TRBV29-1 to TRBJ2-2; the match to TRBD1 covers 8 bases. CDR1 SQVTM and CDR2 ANQGSEA come from the germline V gene. V lost 6 bases, J lost 3 bases, and 3 bases stayed unmatched. The CDR3 is 13 residues long. In nucleotides, the CDR3 is TGCAGCGTCGCACAGGGGGACACCGGGGAGCTGTTTTTT. This translates into CSVAQGDTGELFF.

The chain carries TRBV6-6 and TRBJ1-2; 12 bases line up with TRBD1. V was clipped by 5 bases and J by 5 bases; unmatched bases: 6. Germline V lookup: CDR1 MNHNY, CDR2 SVGAGI (reference sequence). The CDR3 has 15 amino acids. CDR3 coding DNA: TGTGCCAGCAGTACCGGGACAGGGGGCAGATATGGCTACACCTTC. This sequence encodes CASSTGTGGRYGYTF.

The CDR3 spells CASSRGTGDEETQYF. In nucleotides, the CDR3 is TGTGCCAGCAGTCGAGGGACAGGGGATGAAGAGACCCAGTACTTC. The chain carries TRBV2 and TRBJ2-5; 10 nucleotides align to TRBD1. The germline CDR1 and CDR2 sequences are SNHLY and FYNNEI. V was pared by 5 bases and J by 3 bases, with 6 bases of the junction left unmatched. CDR3 length: 15 residues. Full variable domain (outside the CDR3, taken from reference TRBV2 and TRBJ2-5): EPEVTQTPSHQVTQMGQEVILRCVPISNHLYFYWYRQILGQKVEFLVSFYNNEISEKSEIFDDQFSVERPDGSNFTLKIRSTKLEDSAMYFCASSRGTGDEETQYFGPGTRLLVL.